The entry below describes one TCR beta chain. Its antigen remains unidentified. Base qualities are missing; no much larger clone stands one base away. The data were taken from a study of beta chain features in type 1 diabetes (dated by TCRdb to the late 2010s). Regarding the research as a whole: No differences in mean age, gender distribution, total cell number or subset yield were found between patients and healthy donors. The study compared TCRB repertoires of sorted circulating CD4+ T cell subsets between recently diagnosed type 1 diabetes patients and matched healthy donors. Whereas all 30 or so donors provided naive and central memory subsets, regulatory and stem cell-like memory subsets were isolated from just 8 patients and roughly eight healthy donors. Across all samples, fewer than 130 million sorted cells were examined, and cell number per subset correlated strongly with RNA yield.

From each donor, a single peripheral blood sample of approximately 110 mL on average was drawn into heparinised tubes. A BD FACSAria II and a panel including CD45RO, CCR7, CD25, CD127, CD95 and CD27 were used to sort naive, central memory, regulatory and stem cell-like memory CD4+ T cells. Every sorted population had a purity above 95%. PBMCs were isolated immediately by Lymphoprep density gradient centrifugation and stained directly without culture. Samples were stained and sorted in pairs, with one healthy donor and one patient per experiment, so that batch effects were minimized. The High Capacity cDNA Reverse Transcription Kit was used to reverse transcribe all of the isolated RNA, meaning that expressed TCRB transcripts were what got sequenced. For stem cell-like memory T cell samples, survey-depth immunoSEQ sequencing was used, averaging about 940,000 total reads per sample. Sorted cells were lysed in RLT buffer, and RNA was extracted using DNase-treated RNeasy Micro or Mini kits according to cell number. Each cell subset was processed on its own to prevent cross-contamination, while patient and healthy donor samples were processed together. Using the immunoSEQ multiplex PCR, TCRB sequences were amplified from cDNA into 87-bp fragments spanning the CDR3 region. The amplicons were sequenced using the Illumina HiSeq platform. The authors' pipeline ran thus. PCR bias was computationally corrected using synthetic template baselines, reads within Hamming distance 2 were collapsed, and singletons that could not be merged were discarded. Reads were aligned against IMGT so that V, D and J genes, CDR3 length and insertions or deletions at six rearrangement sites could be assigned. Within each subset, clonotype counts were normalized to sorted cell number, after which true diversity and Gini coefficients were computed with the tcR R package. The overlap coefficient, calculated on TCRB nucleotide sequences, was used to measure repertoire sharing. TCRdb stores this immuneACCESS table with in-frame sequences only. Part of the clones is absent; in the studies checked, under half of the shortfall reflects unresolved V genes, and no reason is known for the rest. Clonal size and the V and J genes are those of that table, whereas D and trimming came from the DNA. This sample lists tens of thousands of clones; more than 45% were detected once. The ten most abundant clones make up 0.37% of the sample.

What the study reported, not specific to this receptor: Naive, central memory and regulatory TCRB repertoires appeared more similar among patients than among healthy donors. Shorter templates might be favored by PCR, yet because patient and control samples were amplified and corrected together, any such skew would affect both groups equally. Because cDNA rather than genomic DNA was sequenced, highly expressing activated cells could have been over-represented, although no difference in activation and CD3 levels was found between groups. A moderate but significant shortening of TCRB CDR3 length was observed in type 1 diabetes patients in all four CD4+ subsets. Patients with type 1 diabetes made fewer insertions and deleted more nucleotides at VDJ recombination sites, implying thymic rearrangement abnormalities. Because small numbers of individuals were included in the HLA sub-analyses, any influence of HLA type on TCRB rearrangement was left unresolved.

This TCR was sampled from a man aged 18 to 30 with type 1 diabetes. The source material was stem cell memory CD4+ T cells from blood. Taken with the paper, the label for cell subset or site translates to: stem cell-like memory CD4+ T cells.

The CDR3 in this case is CASSFLQGASTDTQYF. The DNA reads as follows: TGTGCCAGCAGCTTTCTACAGGGGGCTAGCACAGATACGCAGTATTTT. The chain joins TRBV9 to TRBJ2-3, with 9 bases matching TRBD1. Sequences SGDLS (CDR1) and YYNGEE (CDR2) are obtained from the germline V gene. The CDR3 measures 16 amino acids from cysteine to phenylalanine. Only CDR3 DNA is held: 48 bases, read in frame from base 1. Clipping removes 4 bases from V and 0 bases from J, with 6 as the unmatched junction base count.